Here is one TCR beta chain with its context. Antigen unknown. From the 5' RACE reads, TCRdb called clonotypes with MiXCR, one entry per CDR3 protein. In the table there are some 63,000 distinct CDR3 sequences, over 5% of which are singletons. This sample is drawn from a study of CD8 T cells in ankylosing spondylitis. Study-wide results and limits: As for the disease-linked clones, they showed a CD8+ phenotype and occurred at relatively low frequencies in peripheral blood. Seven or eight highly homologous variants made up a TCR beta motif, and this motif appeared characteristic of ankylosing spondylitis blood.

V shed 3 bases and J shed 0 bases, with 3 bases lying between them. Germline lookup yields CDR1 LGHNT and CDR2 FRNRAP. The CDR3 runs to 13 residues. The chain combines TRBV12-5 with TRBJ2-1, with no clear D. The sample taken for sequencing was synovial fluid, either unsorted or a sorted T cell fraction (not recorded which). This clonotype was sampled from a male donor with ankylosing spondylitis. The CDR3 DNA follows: TGTGCTAGTGGTTTACTCTCCTACAATGAGCAGTTCTTC. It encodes CASGLLSYNEQFF. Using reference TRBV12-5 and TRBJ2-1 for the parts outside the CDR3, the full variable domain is DARVTQTPRHKVTEMGQEVTMRCQPILGHNTVFWYRQTMMQGLELLAYFRNRAPLDDSGMPKDRFSAEMPDATLATLKIQPSEPRDSAVYFCASGLLSYNEQFFGPGTRLTVL.